This entry is about one T cell receptor beta chain. What it binds is unknown. TCRdb's table, derived via immunoSEQ multiplex PCR, lists solely in-frame clones and lacks some. The data hold around 18,000 clones, with about 73% observed a single time. Trimming cost V 5 bases and J 3 bases; bases outside gene matches: 4. This CDR3 spans 13 amino acids. Germline V gene sequence: CDR1 MDHEN, CDR2 SYDVKM. The sample belongs to a study of CD4 T cells in relation to SARS-CoV-2 and coronaviruses. Turning to the study itself: The negative reference was HIV-1 Nef peptide pool or peptide-free culture. The HLA restriction of the shared crossreactive spike epitopes was mapped.

CD4+ T cells from unexposed donors were obtained before the COVID-19 pandemic (2011-2018). After 10 to 11 days of culture, CD4+ T cells were isolated. Fresh IL-2 medium replaced half the medium on days 3 and 7. The specimen sequenced was CD4+ T cells from PBMCs, cultured in vitro. The receptor was isolated from a human donor in good health. J is TRBJ2-7 and V is TRBV28; 7 bases match TRBD1. CDR3 in DNA: TGTGCCAGCAGTCTAGGACAGGTCTACGAGCAGTACTTC. Translated, it gives CASSLGQVYEQYF.